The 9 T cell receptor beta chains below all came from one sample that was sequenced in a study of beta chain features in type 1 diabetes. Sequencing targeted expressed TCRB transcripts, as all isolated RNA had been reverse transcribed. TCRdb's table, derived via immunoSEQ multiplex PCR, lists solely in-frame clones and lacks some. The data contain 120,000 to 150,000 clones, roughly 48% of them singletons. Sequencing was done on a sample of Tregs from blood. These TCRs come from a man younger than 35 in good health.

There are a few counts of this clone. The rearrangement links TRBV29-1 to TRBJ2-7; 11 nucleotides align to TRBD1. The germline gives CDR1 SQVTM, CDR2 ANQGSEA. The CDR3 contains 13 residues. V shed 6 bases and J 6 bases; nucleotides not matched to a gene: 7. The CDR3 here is CSVVGTGGIEQYF. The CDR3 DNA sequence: TGCAGCGTCGTAGGGACAGGGGGGATCGAGCAGTACTTC.

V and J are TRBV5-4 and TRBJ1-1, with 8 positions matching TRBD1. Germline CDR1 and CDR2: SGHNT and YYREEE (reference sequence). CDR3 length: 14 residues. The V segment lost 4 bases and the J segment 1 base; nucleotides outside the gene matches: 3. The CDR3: CASSQGQANTEAFF. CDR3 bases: TGTGCCAGCAGCCAGGGACAGGCGAACACTGAAGCTTTCTTT.

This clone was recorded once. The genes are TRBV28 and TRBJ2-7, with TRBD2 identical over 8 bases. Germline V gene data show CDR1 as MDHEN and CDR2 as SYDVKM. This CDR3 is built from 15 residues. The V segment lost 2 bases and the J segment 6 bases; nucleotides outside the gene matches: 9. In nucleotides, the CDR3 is TGTGCCAGCAGTTTAATCCCGGGGGGGTATATCGAGCAGTACTTC. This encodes CASSLIPGGYIEQYF.

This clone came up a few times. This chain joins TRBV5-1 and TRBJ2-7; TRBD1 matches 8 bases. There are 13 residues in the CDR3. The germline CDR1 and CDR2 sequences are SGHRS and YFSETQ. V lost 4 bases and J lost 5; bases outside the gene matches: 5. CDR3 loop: CASSPGQAHEQYF. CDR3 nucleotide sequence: TGCGCCAGCAGCCCGGGACAGGCGCACGAGCAGTACTTC.

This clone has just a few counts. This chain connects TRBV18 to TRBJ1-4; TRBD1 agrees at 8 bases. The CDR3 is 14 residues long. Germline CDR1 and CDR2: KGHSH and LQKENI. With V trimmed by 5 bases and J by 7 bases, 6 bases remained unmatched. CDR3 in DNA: TGTGCCAGCTCATCAGGGACAGGTTTTGAAAAACTGTTTTTT. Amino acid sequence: CASSSGTGFEKLFF. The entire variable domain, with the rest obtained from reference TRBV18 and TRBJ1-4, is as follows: NAGVMQNPRHLVRRRGQEARLRCSPMKGHSHVYWYRQLPEEGLKFMVYLQKENIIDESGMPKERFSAEFPKEGPSILRIQQVVRGDSAAYFCASSSGTGFEKLFFGSGTQLSVL.

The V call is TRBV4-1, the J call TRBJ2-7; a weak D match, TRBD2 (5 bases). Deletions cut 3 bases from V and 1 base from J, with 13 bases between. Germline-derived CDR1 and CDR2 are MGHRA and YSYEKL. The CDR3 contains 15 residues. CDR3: CASSHSVDLSYEQYF. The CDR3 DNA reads TGCGCCAGCAGCCATTCGGTGGACTTATCCTACGAGCAGTACTTC.

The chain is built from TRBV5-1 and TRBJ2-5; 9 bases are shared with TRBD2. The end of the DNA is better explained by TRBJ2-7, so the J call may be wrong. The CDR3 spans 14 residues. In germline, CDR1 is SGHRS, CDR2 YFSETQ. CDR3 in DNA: TGCGCCAGCAGCTTGCCTAGCGGGAACTACGAGCAGTACTTC. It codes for CASSLPSGNYEQYF.

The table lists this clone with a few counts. CDR3 in amino acids: CASSMLAGVNTEAFF. The CDR3 bases are TGTGCCAGTAGTATGCTAGCAGGAGTGAACACTGAAGCTTTCTTT. The V call is TRBV19, the J call TRBJ1-1; D remains ambiguous. This CDR3 is 15 amino acids long. The V end lost 3 bases, the J end lost 0 bases, and 11 bases lay between the germline ends. Per germline, CDR1 LNHDA and CDR2 SQIVND (reference sequence).

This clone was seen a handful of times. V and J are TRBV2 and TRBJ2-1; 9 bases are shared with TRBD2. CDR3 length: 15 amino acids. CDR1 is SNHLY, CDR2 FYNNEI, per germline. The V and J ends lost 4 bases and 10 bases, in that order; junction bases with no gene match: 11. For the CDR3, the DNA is TGTGCCAGCAGTGGGGGGGCTAGCGGGGACCGGGAGCAGTTCTTC. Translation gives CASSGGASGDREQFF.